The source of this T cell receptor beta chain is a study of cytomegalovirus exposure and HLA in healthy donors. Across the whole study: The approximately 120 validation repertoires, a later analysis reported, used the same platform as the roughly 610 first-cohort repertoires. Study observations and caveats: Confirmation in vitro established that three CMV-associated chains were specific for CMV antigens. Cytomegalovirus association was assigned to about 150 TCR beta chains.

Points on this clone: Its antigen is still unknown.

Here immunoSEQ multiplex PCR was the method, and the copy in TCRdb shows in-frame clones only, minus some. The sample contains about 56,000 clones, over 85% of which appear only once. The germline V gene has CDR1 MNHEY and CDR2 SMNVEV (reference sequence). V was trimmed by 3 bases and J by 0 bases, leaving 20 bases between them. CDR3 size: 18 residues. The sample taken for sequencing was PBMCs. This chain connects TRBV27 to TRBJ1-1; a weak D match, TRBD1 (5 bases). This receptor was identified in a man aged 18 to 30 in good health and CMV-seronegative. The CDR3 DNA reads as TGTGCCAGCAGTTTTGTACGGGCAGGGATTGGCATGAACACTGAAGCTTTCTTT. It codes for CASSFVRAGIGMNTEAFF.